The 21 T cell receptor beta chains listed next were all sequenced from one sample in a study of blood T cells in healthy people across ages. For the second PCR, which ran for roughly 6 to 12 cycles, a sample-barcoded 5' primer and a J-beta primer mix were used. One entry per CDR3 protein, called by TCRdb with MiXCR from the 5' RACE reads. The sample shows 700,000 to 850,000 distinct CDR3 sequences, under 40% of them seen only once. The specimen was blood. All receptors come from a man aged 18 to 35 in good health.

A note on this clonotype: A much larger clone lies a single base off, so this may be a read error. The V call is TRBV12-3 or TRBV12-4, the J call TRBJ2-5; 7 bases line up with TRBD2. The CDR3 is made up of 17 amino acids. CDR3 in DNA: TGTGCCAGCAGCCACGACAGTACCCGGGAGGTGAGAGAGGCCCAGTACTTC. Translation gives CASSHDSTREVREAQYF.

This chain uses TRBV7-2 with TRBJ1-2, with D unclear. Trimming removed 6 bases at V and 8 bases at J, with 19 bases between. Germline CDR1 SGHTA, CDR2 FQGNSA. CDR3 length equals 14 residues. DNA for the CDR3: TGTGCCAGCAGATCCCGTTTCCTGGTTGTGGGCTACACCTTC. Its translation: CASRSRFLVVGYTF.

CDR3 sequence reads: CASSQEIRWGTQFF. The CDR3 DNA is TGTGCCAGCAGCCAAGAAATTCGATGGGGTACCCAGTTCTTC. This chain uses TRBV14 with TRBJ2-1; D is uncertain. V was shortened by 0 bases and J by 13 bases, with 16 bases between the two germline ends. The CDR3 length is 14 residues. The V gene's germline CDR1 is SGHDN and CDR2 FVKESK.

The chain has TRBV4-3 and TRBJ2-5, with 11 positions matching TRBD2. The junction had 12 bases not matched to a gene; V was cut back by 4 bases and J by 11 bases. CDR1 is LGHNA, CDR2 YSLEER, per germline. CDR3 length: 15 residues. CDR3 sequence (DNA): TGCGCCAGCAGCCCGTTAGCGGGGGGGACCAATGAGCAGTACTTC. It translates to CASSPLAGGTNEQYF.

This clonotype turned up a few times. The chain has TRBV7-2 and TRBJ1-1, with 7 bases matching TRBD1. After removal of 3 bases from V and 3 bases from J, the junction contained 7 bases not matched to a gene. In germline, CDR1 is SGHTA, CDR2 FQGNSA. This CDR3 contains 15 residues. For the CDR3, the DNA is TGTGCCAGCAGCTTTACCGGGACAGTGCACACTGAAGCTTTCTTT. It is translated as CASSFTGTVHTEAFF.

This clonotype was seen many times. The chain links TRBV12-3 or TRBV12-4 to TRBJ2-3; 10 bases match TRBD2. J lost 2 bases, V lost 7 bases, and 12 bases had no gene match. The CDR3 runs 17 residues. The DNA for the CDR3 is TGTGCCAGCACCGGCCTCGGCCTAGCGGGGGTCACAGATACGCAGTATTTT. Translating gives CASTGLGLAGVTDTQYF.

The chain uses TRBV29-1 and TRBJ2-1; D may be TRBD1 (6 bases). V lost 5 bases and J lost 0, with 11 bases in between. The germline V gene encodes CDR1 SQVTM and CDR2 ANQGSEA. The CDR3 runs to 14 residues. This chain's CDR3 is CSVSTGSSYNEQFF. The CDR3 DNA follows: TGCAGCGTTTCCACAGGGTCCTCCTACAATGAGCAGTTCTTC.

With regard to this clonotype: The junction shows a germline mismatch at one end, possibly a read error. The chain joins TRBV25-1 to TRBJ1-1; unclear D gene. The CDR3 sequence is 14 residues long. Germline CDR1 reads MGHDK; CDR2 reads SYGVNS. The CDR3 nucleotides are TGTGCCAGCGGTGAATCCGGAACCGGCACTGAAGCTTTCTTT. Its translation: CASGESGTGTEAFF.

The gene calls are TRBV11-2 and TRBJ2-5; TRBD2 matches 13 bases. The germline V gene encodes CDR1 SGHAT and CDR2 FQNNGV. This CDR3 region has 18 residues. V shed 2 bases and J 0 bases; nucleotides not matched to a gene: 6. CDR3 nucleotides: TGTGCCAGCAGCTTAAGACTAGCGGGGGGCCCTTACCAAGAGACCCAGTACTTC. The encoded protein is CASSLRLAGGPYQETQYF.

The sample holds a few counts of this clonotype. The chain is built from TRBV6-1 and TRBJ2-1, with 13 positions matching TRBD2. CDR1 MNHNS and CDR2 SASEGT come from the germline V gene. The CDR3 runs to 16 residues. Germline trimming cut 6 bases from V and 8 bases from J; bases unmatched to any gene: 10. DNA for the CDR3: TGTGCCAGCAGGTTTACTAGCGGGGGGGCAGGCGATGAGCAGTTCTTC. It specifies CASRFTSGGAGDEQFF.

The CDR3 DNA follows: TGCGCCAGCAGCCAAACCCACGCGGTCTCAGGTGAAAAACTGTTTTTT. Translated: CASSQTHAVSGEKLFF. The chain is built from TRBV4-1 and TRBJ1-4; no definite D call. CDR3 length: 16 residues. V lost 2 bases, J lost 7 bases, and 17 bases lay in between. Germline assignment: CDR1 MGHRA and CDR2 YSYEKL.

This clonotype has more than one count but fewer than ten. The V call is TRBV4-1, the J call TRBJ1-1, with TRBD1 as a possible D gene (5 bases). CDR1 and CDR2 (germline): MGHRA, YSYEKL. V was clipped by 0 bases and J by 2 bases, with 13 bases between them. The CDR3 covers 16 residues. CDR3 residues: CASSQDHGGVNTEAFF. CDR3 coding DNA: TGCGCCAGCAGCCAAGATCATGGGGGGGTAAACACTGAAGCTTTCTTT.

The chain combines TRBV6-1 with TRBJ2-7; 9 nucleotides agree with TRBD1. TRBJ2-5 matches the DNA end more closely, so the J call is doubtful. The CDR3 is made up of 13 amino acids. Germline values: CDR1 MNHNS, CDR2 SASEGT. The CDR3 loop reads CASSADRGGTQYF. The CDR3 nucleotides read TGTGCCAGCAGTGCGGACAGGGGCGGGACCCAGTACTTC.

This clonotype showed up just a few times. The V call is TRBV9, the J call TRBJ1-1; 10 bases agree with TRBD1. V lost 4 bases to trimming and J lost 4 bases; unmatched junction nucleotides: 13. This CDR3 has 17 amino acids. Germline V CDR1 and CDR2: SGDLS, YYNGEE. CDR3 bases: TGTGCCAGCAGCCGGGGACAGGGGACGCCTCGGGGCACTGAAGCTTTCTTT. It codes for CASSRGQGTPRGTEAFF.

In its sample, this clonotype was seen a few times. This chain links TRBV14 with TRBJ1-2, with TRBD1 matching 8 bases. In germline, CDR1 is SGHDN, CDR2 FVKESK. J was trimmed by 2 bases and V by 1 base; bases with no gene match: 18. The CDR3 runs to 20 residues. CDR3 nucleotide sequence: TGTGCCAGCAGCCAAGTAACCCGGGGGACAGGAACAAGTTTCAACTATGGCTACACCTTC. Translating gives CASSQVTRGTGTSFNYGYTF.

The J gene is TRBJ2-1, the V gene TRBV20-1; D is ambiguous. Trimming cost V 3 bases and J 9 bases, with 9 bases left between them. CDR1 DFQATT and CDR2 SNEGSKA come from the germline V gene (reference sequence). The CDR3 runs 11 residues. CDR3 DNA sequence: TGCAGTGCTAGTACTCCAGGTGAGCAGTTCTTC. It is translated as CSASTPGEQFF.

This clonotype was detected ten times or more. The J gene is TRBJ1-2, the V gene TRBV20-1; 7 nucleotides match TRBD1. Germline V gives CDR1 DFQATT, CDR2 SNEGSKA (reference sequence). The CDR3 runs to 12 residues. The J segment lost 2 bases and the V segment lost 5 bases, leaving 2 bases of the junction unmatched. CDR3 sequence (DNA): TGCAGTGCTCTACAGGGGAACTATGGCTACACCTTC. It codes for CSALQGNYGYTF.

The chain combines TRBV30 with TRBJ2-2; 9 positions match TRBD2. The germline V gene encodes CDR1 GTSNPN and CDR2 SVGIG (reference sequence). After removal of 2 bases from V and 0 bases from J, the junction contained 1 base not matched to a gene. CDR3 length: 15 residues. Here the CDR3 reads CAWSQRGANTGELFF. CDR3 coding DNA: TGTGCCTGGAGTCAGCGGGGGGCGAACACCGGGGAGCTGTTTTTT. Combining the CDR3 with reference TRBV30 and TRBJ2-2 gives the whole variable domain SQTIHQWPATLVQPVGSPLSLECTVEGTSNPNLYWYRQAAGRGLQLLFYSVGIGQISSEVPQNLSASRPQDRQFILSSKKLLLSDSGFYLCAWSQRGANTGELFFGEGSRLTVL.

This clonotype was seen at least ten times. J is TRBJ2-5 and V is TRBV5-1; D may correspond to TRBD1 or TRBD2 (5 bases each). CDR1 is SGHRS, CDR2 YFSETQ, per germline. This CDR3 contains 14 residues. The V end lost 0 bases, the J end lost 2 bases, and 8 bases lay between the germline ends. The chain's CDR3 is CASSLAREQETQYF. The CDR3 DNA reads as TGCGCCAGCAGCTTGGCCAGGGAGCAAGAGACCCAGTACTTC. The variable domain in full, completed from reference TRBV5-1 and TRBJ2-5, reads KAGVTQTPRYLIKTRGQQVTLSCSPISGHRSVSWYQQTPGQGLQFLFEYFSETQRNKGNFPGRFSGRQFSNSRSEMNVSTLELGDSALYLCASSLAREQETQYFGPGTRLLVL.

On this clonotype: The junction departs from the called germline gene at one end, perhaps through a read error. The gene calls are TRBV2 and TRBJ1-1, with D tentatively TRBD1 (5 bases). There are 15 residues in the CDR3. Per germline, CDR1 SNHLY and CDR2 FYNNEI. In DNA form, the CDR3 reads TGTGCCAACAGTGATTGGGGGGTGCGGGGCACTGAAGCTTTCTTT. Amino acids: CANSDWGVRGTEAFF.

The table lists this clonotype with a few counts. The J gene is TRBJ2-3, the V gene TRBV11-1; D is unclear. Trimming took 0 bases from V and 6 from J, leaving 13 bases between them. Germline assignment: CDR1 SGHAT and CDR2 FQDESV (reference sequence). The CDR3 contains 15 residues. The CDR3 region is CASSLAAILGDTQYF. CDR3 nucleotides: TGTGCCAGCAGCTTAGCGGCGATCCTTGGCGATACGCAGTATTTT.